The 9 T cell receptor beta chains given below trace back to one sample, sequenced in a study of beta chain features in type 1 diabetes. Expressed TCRB transcripts were sequenced because the entire RNA isolate underwent reverse transcription. Assay used: immunoSEQ multiplex PCR; TCRdb lists only in-frame clones, some missing. Counted here are 970,000 or so clones, about a sixth occurring once; the ten biggest clones make up 0.023%. Sequenced sample: naive CD4+ T cells from blood. These receptors originate from a woman younger than 35 in good health.

This clone has a handful of counts. The rearrangement uses TRBV5-4 and TRBJ2-7; TRBD2 matches 8 bases. Looked up from germline, CDR1 is SGHNT and CDR2 is YYREEE (reference sequence). The CDR3 length is 17 residues. The ends lost 3 bases at V and 2 bases at J; junction bases unmatched: 13. CDR3 sequence reads: CASSSGDELAEPYEQYF. CDR3 nucleotides: TGTGCCAGCAGCTCAGGAGACGAACTAGCGGAGCCCTACGAGCAGTACTTC.

The V gene is TRBV7-2, the J gene TRBJ2-1; no firm D call. Germline V gene lookup returns CDR1 SGHTA and CDR2 FQGNSA. Trimming shortened V by 3 bases and J by 6 bases, and 18 bases separated the two germline ends. The length of the CDR3 is 16 residues. CDR3 residues: CASSFSQAGTRNEQFF. In nucleotides, the CDR3 is TGTGCCAGCAGCTTTTCCCAAGCCGGAACCCGCAATGAGCAGTTCTTC.

This clone was seen a few times. The CDR3 region is CASSSHGGEQFF. CDR3 nucleotide sequence: TGCGCCAGCAGTTCCCACGGCGGGGAGCAGTTCTTC. The rearrangement joins TRBV10-1 to TRBJ2-1; weak D call: TRBD2 (5 bases). In germline, CDR1 is WNHNN, CDR2 SYGVQD (reference sequence). Trimming cost V 5 bases and J 10 bases, with 12 bases left between them. This CDR3 is built from 12 residues.

V gene TRBV13 combines with J gene TRBJ2-1; D ambiguous. CDR3 length: 15 amino acids. V was cut by 8 bases and J by 5 bases, with 19 bases left in between. Germline V gene data show CDR1 as PRHDT and CDR2 as FYEKMQ (reference sequence). CDR3 protein: CASVPERRRNNEQFF. For the CDR3, the DNA is TGTGCCAGCGTCCCCGAGCGACGCCGAAACAATGAGCAGTTCTTC.

The chain carries TRBV4-3 and TRBJ2-2; the match to TRBD1 covers 8 bases. The ends lost 6 bases at V and 6 bases at J; junction bases unmatched: 3. The V gene's germline CDR1 is LGHNA and CDR2 YSLEER. CDR3 length equals 13 residues. The CDR3: CASRNRGAGELFF. CDR3 sequence (DNA): TGCGCCAGCAGAAACAGGGGGGCCGGGGAGCTGTTTTTT.

This clone was recorded a few times. The chain carries TRBV29-1 and TRBJ2-5, with D unclear. CDR1 and CDR2 from the germline V gene are SQVTM and ANQGSEA. Trimming removed 7 bases at V and 5 bases at J, with 14 bases between. The CDR3 is made up of 12 amino acids. CDR3 nucleotide sequence: TGCAGCGAGAGACGCCCCGGGGAGACCCAGTACTTC. Its protein product is CSERRPGETQYF.

In this sample, this clone turned up a few times. The rearrangement uses TRBV4-3 and TRBJ1-5; no definite D call. This CDR3 region has 15 residues. The germline gives CDR1 LGHNA, CDR2 YSLEER. Trimming cost V 1 base and J 6 bases, with 13 bases left between them. The CDR3 bases are TGCGCCAGCAGCCAAGTGACTGGGGATGTTCAGCCCCAGCATTTT. It yields the protein CASSQVTGDVQPQHF.

This chain connects TRBV7-9 to TRBJ1-4; 8 bases fit TRBD1. The CDR3 spans 15 residues. Germline V gene lookup returns CDR1 SEHNR and CDR2 FQNEAQ (reference sequence). V lost 3 bases to trimming and J lost 7 bases; unmatched junction nucleotides: 7. In DNA form, the CDR3 reads TGTGCCAGCAGCTTTGGGACAGGTTATTCTGAAAAACTGTTTTTT. Translated, it gives CASSFGTGYSEKLFF.

This clone was counted between two and nine times. The V and J genes are TRBV7-2 and TRBJ2-5; no definite D call. Trimming removed 5 bases at V and 5 bases at J, with 9 bases between. This CDR3 comprises 12 residues. Germline CDR1 is SGHTA and CDR2 is FQGNSA. CDR3 bases: TGTGCCAGCAGCACCTTAGGGGAGACCCAGTACTTC. As protein: CASSTLGETQYF.